This TCR beta chain comes out of a study of blood T cell repertoires in COVID-19. Overall study context: Sample material is recorded as cDNA or gDNA derived from T cells, B-cell-depleted T cells, or PBMCs.

Source study methods: Using reference gene primer amplification, nucleated cell counts were estimated. Profiled with immunoSEQ multiplex PCR; TCRdb holds only in-frame clones, not every one. V, J and clone size reflect that table, while D and trimming were determined from the DNA. Here the sample spans under 300,000 clones, about nine tenths being singletons. One Seattle source followed patients from active infection through their disease course. Trimming shortened V by 1 base and J by 3 bases, and 7 bases separated the two germline ends. This CDR3 contains 14 residues. The germline CDR1 and CDR2 sequences are SGHAT and FQNNGV.

The sequencing input was peripheral blood. The chain links TRBV11-2 to TRBJ2-4, with D possibly matching TRBD2 (6 bases). The sequence derives from a man aged 30 to 39 with COVID-19, enrolled during active disease. CDR3 DNA sequence: TGTGCCAGCAGCTTAGCCGGGGGCAAAAACATTCAGTACTTC. Its protein is CASSLAGGKNIQYF.